The table lists the clone carrying this TCR beta chain with many counts. CDR1 is MGHDK and CDR2 is SYGVNS in the germline V gene. V lost 2 bases and J 5 bases, leaving 6 bases between the germline ends. The CDR3 runs to 12 residues. The sample belongs to a study of identical twins. TCRdb independently ran MiXCR on the 5' RACE reads; one entry per CDR3 protein. The sample shows around 650,000 distinct CDR3 sequences, about 7.1% of them seen only once. This sample was shared with a second study, whose subject was yellow fever vaccine responses in identical twins.

J is TRBJ1-2 and V is TRBV25-1; the D is unclear. Material for sequencing was PBMCs. The TCR sequence derives from a woman aged 18-30 years in good health. The DNA for the CDR3 is TGTGCCAGCAGTGAACAGGATTATGGCTACACCTTC. Its translation: CASSEQDYGYTF.